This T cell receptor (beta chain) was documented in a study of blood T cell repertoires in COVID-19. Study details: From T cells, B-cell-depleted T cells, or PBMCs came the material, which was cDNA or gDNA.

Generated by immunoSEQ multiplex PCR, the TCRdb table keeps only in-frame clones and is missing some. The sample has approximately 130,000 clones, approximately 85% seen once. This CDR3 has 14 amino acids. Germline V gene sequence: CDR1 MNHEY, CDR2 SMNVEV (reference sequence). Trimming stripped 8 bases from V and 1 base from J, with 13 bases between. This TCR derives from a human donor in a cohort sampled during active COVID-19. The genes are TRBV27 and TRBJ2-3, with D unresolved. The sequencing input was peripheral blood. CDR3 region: CASGLLVRTDTQYF. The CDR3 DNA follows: TGTGCCAGCGGGCTCCTCGTGCGCACAGATACGCAGTATTTT.